One sample yielded the 30 T cell receptor beta chains listed below, sequenced in a study of T cells in Graves' hyperthyroidism and ophthalmopathy. RNA transcripts were the template for amplifying TCR beta CDR3 regions. An initial round of RT-PCR targeting the TCR CDR3 relied on the HTBI primer set. MiXCR, run by TCRdb on the multiplex PCR reads, gives a single entry per CDR3 protein. The sample lists approximately 610,000 distinct CDR3 sequences; roughly 15% were seen once. The material sequenced was blood. The source of these receptors is a woman between 40 and 50 years old with Graves' ophthalmopathy.

The chain has TRBV11-2 and TRBJ2-7; 8 nucleotides line up with TRBD2. V was clipped by 2 bases and J by 2 bases; unmatched bases: 8. CDR1 is SGHAT and CDR2 is FQNNGV in the germline V gene. This CDR3 is 16 amino acids long. The CDR3 spells CASSLFMREATYEQYF. CDR3 coding DNA: TGTGCCAGCAGCTTATTTATGCGGGAGGCCACCTACGAGCAGTACTTC.

This clonotype was found many times. The CDR3 DNA is TGTGCCAGCAGTTTCGTCACTAGCGGGAGGGTCCAAGAGACCCAGTACTTC. Translated, it gives CASSFVTSGRVQETQYF. The chain is built from TRBV28 and TRBJ2-5; 13 bases align to TRBD2. Per germline, CDR1 MDHEN and CDR2 SYDVKM. The CDR3 has 17 residues. The ends lost 3 bases at V and 1 base at J; junction bases unmatched: 5. The entire variable domain, with the rest obtained from reference TRBV28 and TRBJ2-5, is as follows: DVKVTQSSRYLVKRTGEKVFLECVQDMDHENMFWYRQDPGLGLRLIYFSYDVKMKEKGDIPEGYSVSREKKERFSLILESASTNQTSMYLCASSFVTSGRVQETQYFGPGTRLLVL.

CDR3 protein: CASARTGGQFLGDTIYF. The DNA of the CDR3 is TGTGCCAGCGCCCGAACAGGGGGACAATTCCTGGGGGACACCATATATTTT. The chain links TRBV6-4 to TRBJ1-3; 8 bases map to TRBD1. The CDR3 length is 17 residues. J lost 8 bases, V lost 8 bases, and 20 bases had no gene match. Germline V gene data show CDR1 as MRHNA and CDR2 as SNTAGT.

CDR3 loop: CSVIAGANTGELFF. The CDR3 coding sequence is TGCAGCGTTATAGCGGGAGCGAACACCGGGGAGCTGTTTTTT. The chain joins TRBV29-1 to TRBJ2-2; 9 nucleotides match TRBD2. Germline V gene lookup returns CDR1 SQVTM and CDR2 ANQGSEA. Unmatched junction bases numbered 1, after V lost 5 bases and J lost 0 bases. The CDR3 contains 14 residues.

This clonotype was detected many times. The CDR3 reads CASSLEGNRMYQETQYF. CDR3 nucleotide sequence: TGTGCCAGCAGTTTAGAAGGGAACAGGATGTACCAAGAGACCCAGTACTTC. This chain connects TRBV27 to TRBJ2-5; possibly TRBD1 for D (5 bases). V lost 2 bases and J lost 0, with 16 bases in between. CDR3 length equals 17 residues. The germline CDR1 and CDR2 sequences are MNHEY and SMNVEV (reference sequence).

V usage is TRBV10-3 and J usage is TRBJ2-7; TRBD2 aligns across 8 bases. Trimming cost V 11 bases and J 6 bases; bases outside gene matches: 6. The germline gives CDR1 ENHRY, CDR2 SYGVKD. The CDR3 covers 11 residues. DNA for the CDR3: TGTGCCTCCTTAGCGGGGTCCGAGCAGTACTTC. This codes for CASLAGSEQYF.

The table lists this clonotype with many counts. V usage is TRBV6-1 and J usage is TRBJ2-7, with D hard to call. V lost 2 bases to trimming and J lost 5 bases, with 7 bases between them. The CDR3 is 12 residues long. Germline V gives CDR1 MNHNS, CDR2 SASEGT. DNA for the CDR3: TGTGCCAGCAGTGAATTCATTAACGAGCAGTACTTC. Amino acid sequence: CASSEFINEQYF.

This clonotype appeared many times. This chain links TRBV2 with TRBJ1-1; the D gene is possibly TRBD1 (5 bases). V gave up 4 bases and J gave up 1 base, with 10 bases separating them. The CDR3 is 14 residues long. Germline V gives CDR1 SNHLY, CDR2 FYNNEI. The CDR3 DNA follows: TGTGCCAGCAGTGCATTTACAGGGAACACTGAAGCTTTCTTT. Translation gives CASSAFTGNTEAFF.

This clonotype was seen at least ten times. The chain has TRBV6-2 or TRBV6-3 and TRBJ1-1, with no clear D. Trimming cost V 5 bases and J 0 bases, with 7 bases left between them. CDR1 MNHEY and CDR2 SVGEGT come from the germline V gene. The CDR3 sequence is 13 residues long. CDR3 coding DNA: TGTGCCAGCAGTCAAATTATGAACACTGAAGCTTTCTTT. This encodes CASSQIMNTEAFF.

V usage is TRBV11-2 and J usage is TRBJ2-2; D is uncertain. Per germline, CDR1 SGHAT and CDR2 FQNNGV. Trimming stripped 3 bases from V and 5 bases from J, with 25 bases between. The CDR3 runs to 19 residues. This CDR3 is CASSFRRRPPLPWTGELFF. The CDR3 nucleotides are TGTGCCAGCAGCTTTCGCCGGCGGCCTCCCCTACCCTGGACCGGGGAGCTGTTTTTT.

This clonotype was detected a few times. V usage is TRBV27 and J usage is TRBJ2-2, with 7 bases identical to TRBD2. V was clipped by 4 bases and J by 0 bases; unmatched bases: 2. Germline V gene lookup returns CDR1 MNHEY and CDR2 SMNVEV (reference sequence). The CDR3 length is 15 residues. CDR3 amino acids: CASSWTRSNTGELFF. CDR3 DNA sequence: TGTGCCAGCAGTTGGACTAGGTCGAACACCGGGGAGCTGTTTTTT.

The V call is TRBV9, the J call TRBJ2-5; no clear D gene. CDR3 length: 14 residues. Germline V gene sequence: CDR1 SGDLS, CDR2 YYNGEE. The ends were cut back, 4 bases at V and 0 bases at J, with 10 bases in the middle. Here the CDR3 DNA reads TGTGCCAGCAGCCGGTCGGTGTACCAAGAGACCCAGTACTTC. It is translated as CASSRSVYQETQYF.

This clonotype has a count of ten or more. The rearrangement joins TRBV7-2 to TRBJ2-7; D gene uncertain. The V end was cut by 3 bases, the J end by 4 bases, with 13 bases between. This CDR3 has 14 amino acids. Germline V gene lookup returns CDR1 SGHTA and CDR2 FQGNSA. The CDR3 loop is CASSLPYVGYEQYF. The DNA of the CDR3 is TGTGCCAGCAGCTTGCCCTACGTGGGGTACGAGCAGTACTTC.

This clonotype was picked up many times. The chain employs TRBV7-8 and TRBJ2-7; 8 positions agree with TRBD2. With V trimmed by 1 base and J by 7 bases, 6 bases remained unmatched. The germline CDR1 and CDR2 sequences are SGHVS and FQNEAQ. This CDR3 comprises 14 residues. The CDR3 DNA reads TGTGCCAGCAGCTTAGTAGTTCGGGGGGGAGAGCAGTACTTC. It specifies CASSLVVRGGEQYF. Combining the CDR3 with reference TRBV7-8 and TRBJ2-7 gives the whole variable domain GAGVSQSPRYKVAKRGQDVALRCDPISGHVSLFWYQQALGQGPEFLTYFQNEAQLDKSGLPSDRFFAERPEGSVSTLKIQRTQQEDSAVYLCASSLVVRGGEQYFGPGTRLTVT.

This clonotype was found many times. The chain recombines TRBV12-3 or TRBV12-4 with TRBJ2-2; D remains ambiguous. V lost 9 bases and J 1 base, leaving 12 bases between the germline ends. The CDR3 has 14 residues. CDR3 coding DNA: TGTGCCAGTAGGTCGGGCCTGAACACCGGGGAGCTGTTTTTT. It specifies CASRSGLNTGELFF.

The CDR3 DNA is TGCGCCAGCAGCCAAGGGTCAGGCTACGAGCAGTACTTC. Its protein product is CASSQGSGYEQYF. The rearrangement uses TRBV4-1 and TRBJ2-7, with unresolved D. V was pared by 1 base and J by 3 bases, with 7 bases between. Per the germline V gene, CDR1 is MGHRA and CDR2 is YSYEKL. The CDR3 sequence is 13 residues long.

V usage is TRBV30 and J usage is TRBJ2-5; 13 bases are a match to TRBD2. V trimming: 0 bases; J trimming: 4 bases; junction bases outside the gene matches: 8. CDR3 length: 17 amino acids. Germline V CDR1 and CDR2: GTSNPN, SVGIG (reference sequence). This CDR3 is CAWSVGTSGVAGETQYF. The CDR3 DNA is TGTGCCTGGAGTGTTGGGACTAGCGGGGTCGCGGGAGAGACCCAGTACTTC.

This clonotype occurred many times. An end of the junction does not agree with germline; a read error may underlie this. CDR3 loop: CASSGQGQETQYF. The CDR3 DNA sequence: TGTGCCAGCAGTGGACAGGGGCAAGAGACCCAGTACTTC. V usage is TRBV10-1 and J usage is TRBJ2-5; 9 bases line up with TRBD1. The germline CDR1 and CDR2 sequences are WNHNN and SYGVQD (reference sequence). The CDR3 loop spans 13 amino acids.

This clonotype was counted many times. The J gene is TRBJ1-1, the V gene TRBV29-1, with D unclear. Germline V lookup: CDR1 SQVTM, CDR2 ANQGSEA. The germline V and J ends were trimmed by 8 bases and 6 bases, with 16 bases remaining between them. The length of the CDR3 is 12 residues. The CDR3, as DNA: TGCAGCTCCAGGACCCTCCAGGCTGAAGCTTTCTTT. Protein sequence: CSSRTLQAEAFF.

This clonotype was recorded many times. The J gene is TRBJ1-3, the V gene TRBV6-1; no clear D gene. CDR3 length: 14 residues. Trimming took 8 bases from V and 6 from J, leaving 17 bases between them. Germline V gene data show CDR1 as MNHNS and CDR2 as SASEGT. As DNA, the CDR3 is TGTGCCAGCGTATCGCGGGGAGTAATAAACACCATATATTTT. Translation gives CASVSRGVINTIYF.

The chain couples TRBV13 to TRBJ2-7, with D tentatively TRBD1 (6 bases). Germline values: CDR1 PRHDT, CDR2 FYEKMQ (reference sequence). This CDR3 has 15 amino acids. V was trimmed by 5 bases and J by 6 bases, leaving 20 bases between them. The CDR3, as DNA: TGTGCCAGCAGCACTCACCTAGGGGGTTTCGCCGAGCAGTACTTC. Amino acid sequence: CASSTHLGGFAEQYF.

This clonotype came up many times. This chain joins TRBV20-1 and TRBJ1-5; TRBD1 is a possible D gene (6 bases). Trimming took off 3 bases at V and 5 bases at J, with 14 bases between the two ends. This CDR3 region has 14 residues. Germline CDR1 reads DFQATT; CDR2 reads SNEGSKA (reference sequence). Written as DNA, the CDR3 is TGCAGTGCTAGCACCGGGGGCATCGATCAGCCCCAGCATTTT. This codes for CSASTGGIDQPQHF.

This clonotype was seen ten or more times. In nucleotides, the CDR3 is TGTGCCAGCAGTTGGTCGACAGGGGTGAACATTCAGTACTTC. This codes for CASSWSTGVNIQYF. The chain combines TRBV6-2 or TRBV6-3 with TRBJ2-4, with 8 bases fitting TRBD1. The germline CDR1 and CDR2 sequences are MNHEY and SVGEGT. The V segment lost 4 bases and the J segment 7 bases; nucleotides outside the gene matches: 6. The CDR3 contains 14 residues.

This clonotype was detected many times. This chain joins TRBV6-1 and TRBJ2-7, with D perhaps TRBD1 or TRBD2 (5 bases each). The V gene lost 5 bases and the J gene lost 7 bases, with 18 bases spanning the gap. The CDR3 extends over 14 amino acids. Germline V lookup: CDR1 MNHNS, CDR2 SASEGT. DNA for the CDR3: TGTGCCAGCAGTCCGGGACGGCGGCCTGAAGAGCAGTACTTC. This gives the protein CASSPGRRPEEQYF.

The table lists this clonotype with many counts. The chain employs TRBV28 and TRBJ1-3, with unresolved D. This CDR3 has 13 amino acids. V lost 7 bases and J 2 bases, leaving 9 bases between the germline ends. Germline V gives CDR1 MDHEN, CDR2 SYDVKM. The chain's CDR3 is CASNEVTGNTIYF. The CDR3 bases are TGTGCCAGCAACGAGGTAACTGGAAACACCATATATTTT.

In this sample, this clonotype turned up many times. CDR3 in DNA: TGTGCCTGGAGTGTAGGGGGGCTCGATGGCTACACCTTC. Translated: CAWSVGGLDGYTF. J is TRBJ1-2 and V is TRBV30, with D possibly TRBD1 on 6 matching bases. The V end lost 0 bases, the J end lost 6 bases, and 11 bases lay between the germline ends. Germline CDR1 is GTSNPN and CDR2 is SVGIG (reference sequence). CDR3 length: 13 amino acids.

This clonotype was seen repeatedly, ten times or more. V and J are TRBV10-3 and TRBJ1-5, with D uncertain. Looked up from germline, CDR1 is ENHRY and CDR2 is SYGVKD. V lost 6 bases to trimming and J lost 4 bases, with 22 bases between them. The CDR3 sequence is 17 residues long. This CDR3 is CAISSVLELGSNQPQHF. The DNA of the CDR3 is TGTGCCATCAGCTCCGTCTTAGAGTTGGGGTCGAATCAGCCCCAGCATTTT.

This clonotype was counted at least ten times. This chain uses TRBV20-1 with TRBJ1-1; no definite D call. Per germline, CDR1 DFQATT and CDR2 SNEGSKA (reference sequence). The germline V and J ends were trimmed by 6 bases and 0 bases, with 14 bases remaining between them. CDR3 length: 14 residues. CDR3 sequence reads: CSAPDLGLNTEAFF. The DNA for the CDR3 is TGCAGTGCCCCGGACTTGGGATTGAACACTGAAGCTTTCTTT.

This chain joins TRBV6-4 and TRBJ1-2, with 9 bases identical to TRBD1. Germline CDR1 reads MRHNA; CDR2 reads SNTAGT. The CDR3 sequence is 15 residues long. The V and J ends lost 6 bases and 5 bases, in that order; junction bases with no gene match: 10. CDR3 protein: CASSETGTGPYGYTF. The CDR3 DNA reads TGTGCCAGCAGCGAAACCGGGACAGGGCCTTATGGCTACACCTTC.

This clonotype was seen many times. This rearrangement joins TRBV15 to TRBJ2-7; D is perhaps TRBD1 (6 bases). The germline CDR1 and CDR2 sequences are LNHNV and YYDKDF (reference sequence). The CDR3 covers 15 residues. The V end was cut by 3 bases, the J end by 6 bases, with 18 bases between. The CDR3 nucleotides are TGTGCCACCAGCAGCCTCGGGGCAGGGGAGTCCGAGCAGTACTTC. Translation gives CATSSLGAGESEQYF.